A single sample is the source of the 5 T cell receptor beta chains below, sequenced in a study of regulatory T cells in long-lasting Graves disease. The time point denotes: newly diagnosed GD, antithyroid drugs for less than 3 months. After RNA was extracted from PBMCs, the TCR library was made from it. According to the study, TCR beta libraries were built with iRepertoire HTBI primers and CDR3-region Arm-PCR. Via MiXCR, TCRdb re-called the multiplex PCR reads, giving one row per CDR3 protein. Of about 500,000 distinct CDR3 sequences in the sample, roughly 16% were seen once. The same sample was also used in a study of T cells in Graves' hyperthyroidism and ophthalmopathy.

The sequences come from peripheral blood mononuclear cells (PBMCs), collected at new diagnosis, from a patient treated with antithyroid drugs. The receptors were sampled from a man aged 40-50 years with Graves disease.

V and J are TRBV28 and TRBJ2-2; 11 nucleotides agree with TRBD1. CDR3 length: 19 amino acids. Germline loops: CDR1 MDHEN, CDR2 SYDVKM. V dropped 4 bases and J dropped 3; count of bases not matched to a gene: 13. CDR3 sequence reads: CASSSDRGRGYRDTGELFF. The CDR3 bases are TGTGCCAGCAGTTCGGACAGGGGGCGAGGTTATAGGGACACCGGGGAGCTGTTTTTT.

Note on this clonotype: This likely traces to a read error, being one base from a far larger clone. The CDR3 DNA sequence: TGTGCCAGCAGCCCACCGCCGGCAGGCTTAGCCAAAAACATTCAGTACTTC. It is translated as CASSPPPAGLAKNIQYF. This chain joins TRBV7-9 and TRBJ2-4, with unresolved D. The CDR3 contains 17 residues. Germline V gives CDR1 SEHNR, CDR2 FQNEAQ (reference sequence). Between the trimmed V and J ends, which lost 5 bases and 0 bases, there was a span of 17 bases.

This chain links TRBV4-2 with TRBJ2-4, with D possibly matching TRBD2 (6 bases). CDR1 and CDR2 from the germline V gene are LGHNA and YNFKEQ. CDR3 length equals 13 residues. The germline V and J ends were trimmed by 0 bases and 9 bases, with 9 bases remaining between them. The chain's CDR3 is CASSQDAGFIQYF. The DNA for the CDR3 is TGTGCCAGCAGCCAAGATGCGGGATTCATTCAGTACTTC.

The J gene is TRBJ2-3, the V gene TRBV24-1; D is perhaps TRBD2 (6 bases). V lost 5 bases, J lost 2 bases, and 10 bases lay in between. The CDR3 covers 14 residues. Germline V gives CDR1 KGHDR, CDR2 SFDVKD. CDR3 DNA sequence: TGTGCCACCAGTGGTTGGAGGGACACAGATACGCAGTATTTT. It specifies CATSGWRDTDTQYF.

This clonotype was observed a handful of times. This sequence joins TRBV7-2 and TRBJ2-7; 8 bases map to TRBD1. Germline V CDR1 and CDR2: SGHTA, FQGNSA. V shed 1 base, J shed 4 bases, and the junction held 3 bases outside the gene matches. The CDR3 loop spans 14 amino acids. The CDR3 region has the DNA TGTGCCAGCAGCTTAGAAACAGGGGGGTACGAGCAGTACTTC. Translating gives CASSLETGGYEQYF.